This T cell receptor beta chain was identified during a study of T cell clones after liver transplantation. This CDR3 has 13 residues. Germline CDR1 reads SGHTS; CDR2 reads YDEGEE. The V gene end was trimmed by 0 bases and the J gene end by 10 bases; junction bases not matched to a gene: 4. The data were produced by immunoSEQ multiplex PCR, yet TCRdb's version contains in-frame clones alone and is incomplete. The table includes around 30,000 clones, around 94% detected once. Thawed unstimulated PBMCs were FACS-sorted by CD3, CD4 and CD8 into two populations. Sequences were derived from CD8+ T cells from blood, sampled 12 months after liver transplant. The clonotype originates from a human patient who received a liver transplant. Part of the T cells may come from the graft donor. The gene calls are TRBV5-8 and TRBJ2-1, with 7 nucleotides matching TRBD2. The CDR3 reads CASSLGGTNEQFF. The CDR3 nucleotides are TGTGCCAGCAGCTTGGGCGGGACTAACGAGCAGTTCTTC.